This passage covers 29 T cell receptor beta chains from one sample sequenced in a study of PD-1 blockade in mismatch repair-deficient tumors (dated by TCRdb to 2016 to 2017). Library construction relied on the immunoSEQ multiplex PCR assay. The clones in this table, taken by TCRdb from immuneACCESS, are in-frame only. Not every clone is retained; where verified, under half of the shortfall comes from an unresolved V gene, and the cause of the rest is unknown. The table for this sample lists 90,000 to 130,000 clones; around three quarters of them were counted only once. The ten biggest clones cover less than 5.5% of the sample. Sequences were derived from peripheral blood, sampled 60 weeks after starting pembrolizumab. Receptors were obtained from an adult with mismatch repair-deficient cancer.

J is TRBJ1-1 and V is TRBV19; 10 nucleotides align to TRBD1. The V and J ends lost 4 bases and 1 base, in that order; junction bases with no gene match: 9. The CDR3 is 17 amino acids. CDR1 and CDR2 from the germline V gene are LNHDA and SQIVND (reference sequence). The CDR3 reads CASSTLPRTGGNTEAFF. The CDR3 DNA sequence: TGTGCCAGTAGTACCCTCCCCCGGACAGGGGGGAACACTGAAGCTTTCTTT.

This chain joins TRBV4-1 and TRBJ1-1; D might be TRBD1 (5 bases). The germline gives CDR1 MGHRA, CDR2 YSYEKL. V gave up 6 bases and J gave up 1 base, with 12 bases separating them. The CDR3 length is 14 residues. The CDR3 spells CASRGPLRNTEAFF. The CDR3 nucleotides are TGCGCCAGCAGGGGACCGCTCAGGAACACTGAAGCTTTCTTT.

This chain uses TRBV5-6 with TRBJ2-1, with D possibly being TRBD1 or TRBD2 (5 bases each). Between the trimmed V and J ends, which lost 4 bases and 2 bases, there was a span of 13 bases. From germline, CDR1 is SGHDT and CDR2 YYEEEE. The CDR3 totals 15 residues. The CDR3, as DNA: TGTGCCAGCAGCCCCGGGACGGCAACCTACAATGAGCAGTTCTTC. Its translation: CASSPGTATYNEQFF.

The CDR3 sequence: CASTMTSGSYNEQYF. In nucleotides, the CDR3 is TGTGCCAGCACCATGACTAGCGGGAGCTACAACGAGCAGTACTTC. This sequence joins TRBV2 and TRBJ2-7; 12 bases fit TRBD2. The V and J ends lost 7 bases and 5 bases, in that order; junction bases with no gene match: 9. In germline, CDR1 is SNHLY, CDR2 FYNNEI. This CDR3 is built from 15 residues.

This clone was counted once. V is TRBV5-1 and J is TRBJ2-7, with 8 nucleotides matching TRBD2. CDR1 and CDR2 (germline): SGHRS, YFSETQ. V lost 0 bases and J lost 6; bases outside the gene matches: 8. CDR3 length equals 15 residues. The CDR3 protein is CASSLVAGGMGEQYF. The CDR3 region has the DNA TGCGCCAGCAGCTTGGTTGCGGGAGGAATGGGCGAGCAGTACTTC.

The chain employs TRBV7-9 and TRBJ1-5, with TRBD1 identical over 9 bases. The CDR3 runs to 17 residues. Germline CDR1 is SEHNR and CDR2 is FQNEAQ (reference sequence). V shed 1 base, J shed 2 bases, and the junction held 6 bases outside the gene matches. This CDR3 reads CASSLDGTGFGNQPQHF. CDR3 DNA sequence: TGTGCCAGCAGCTTAGACGGGACAGGGTTTGGCAATCAGCCCCAGCATTTT.

This clone was detected a few times. The rearrangement joins TRBV9 to TRBJ2-1; 11 bases match TRBD2. V was clipped by 2 bases and J by 3 bases; unmatched bases: 4. The CDR3 is 16 amino acids. Germline V gene lookup returns CDR1 SGDLS and CDR2 YYNGEE. The CDR3 sequence: CASSVGTSGIYNEQFF. The CDR3 DNA sequence: TGTGCCAGCAGCGTGGGGACTAGCGGCATCTACAATGAGCAGTTCTTC. The full variable domain, rest sourced from reference TRBV9 and TRBJ2-1, is DSGVTQTPKHLITATGQRVTLRCSPRSGDLSVYWYQQSLDQGLQFLIQYYNGEERAKGNILERFSAQQFPDLHSELNLSSLELGDSALYFCASSVGTSGIYNEQFFGPGTRLTVL.

The chain uses TRBV5-8 and TRBJ2-2; weak D call: TRBD1 (5 bases). Germline V gives CDR1 SGHTS, CDR2 YDEGEE. The V gene lost 0 bases and the J gene lost 4 bases, with 10 bases spanning the gap. The CDR3 runs 15 residues. The CDR3 spells CASSLEQVLTGELFF. CDR3 nucleotides: TGTGCCAGCAGCTTGGAACAGGTCCTCACCGGGGAGCTGTTTTTT.

This chain uses TRBV29-1 with TRBJ1-4; D might be TRBD1 (6 bases). The CDR3 runs to 12 residues. Trimming left V 5 bases short and J 8 bases short, with 12 bases between. Germline V gene lookup returns CDR1 SQVTM and CDR2 ANQGSEA. The CDR3 DNA reads as TGCAGCGTTTTACAGGGCGGCGAAAAACTGTTTTTT. Amino acid sequence: CSVLQGGEKLFF.

V gene TRBV7-3 combines with J gene TRBJ1-1; D remains unclear. V lost 6 bases to trimming and J lost 0 bases, with 8 bases between them. The CDR3 runs to 13 residues. Looked up from germline, CDR1 is SGHTA and CDR2 is FQGTGA. CDR3 in DNA: TGTGCCAGCAGTTCCACTATGAACACTGAAGCTTTCTTT. Translating it yields CASSSTMNTEAFF.

The chain carries TRBV10-3 and TRBJ2-5; the match to TRBD2 covers 10 bases. There are 17 residues in the CDR3. The germline gives CDR1 ENHRY, CDR2 SYGVKD. Trimming at V came to 4 bases and at J to 5 bases, leaving 13 bases not matched to a gene. The CDR3 reads CAISAQASGRARETQYF. CDR3 nucleotides: TGTGCCATCAGTGCTCAGGCCAGCGGGAGGGCCAGGGAGACCCAGTACTTC.

This chain links TRBV19 with TRBJ1-1; TRBD1 aligns across 10 bases. The length of the CDR3 is 18 residues. Germline CDR1 LNHDA, CDR2 SQIVND (reference sequence). J gave up 3 bases and V 1 base, and 11 bases lay outside the gene matches. This CDR3 reads CASSIAPGQGSKDTEAFF. The DNA for the CDR3 is TGTGCCAGTAGTATAGCGCCGGGACAGGGGTCGAAGGACACTGAAGCTTTCTTT. The full variable domain, its missing parts supplied by reference TRBV19 and TRBJ1-1, is DGGITQSPKYLFRKEGQNVTLSCEQNLNHDAMYWYRQDPGQGLRLIYYSQIVNDFQKGDIAEGYSVSREKKESFPLTVTSAQKNPTAFYLCASSIAPGQGSKDTEAFFGQGTRLTVV.

This sequence joins TRBV5-6 and TRBJ1-1; D not resolved. The CDR3 runs to 17 residues. Per germline, CDR1 SGHDT and CDR2 YYEEEE. V lost 0 bases to trimming and J lost 4 bases, with 19 bases between them. In DNA, the CDR3 is TGTGCCAGCAGCTTGGTCTCGGCAGGTGATCCGGGCACTGAAGCTTTCTTT. Residues: CASSLVSAGDPGTEAFF.

The gene calls are TRBV5-4 and TRBJ2-7, with no clear D. The germline gives CDR1 SGHNT, CDR2 YYREEE (reference sequence). The CDR3 spans 14 residues. The germline V and J ends were trimmed by 4 bases and 5 bases, with 16 bases remaining between them. The CDR3 bases are TGTGCCAGCAGCGGAAGATTGACCGCGGACGAGCAGTACTTC. This codes for CASSGRLTADEQYF.

The sample holds a few counts of this clone. This rearrangement joins TRBV19 to TRBJ1-4; D unclear. This CDR3 spans 13 amino acids. The germline V gene has CDR1 LNHDA and CDR2 SQIVND (reference sequence). V lost 5 bases, J lost 2 bases, and 6 bases lay in between. The CDR3 DNA reads as TGTGCCAGTAGTCGGGTGACTAATGAAAAACTGTTTTTT. As protein: CASSRVTNEKLFF. The variable domain in full, with the rest retrieved from reference TRBV19 and TRBJ1-4, is DGGITQSPKYLFRKEGQNVTLSCEQNLNHDAMYWYRQDPGQGLRLIYYSQIVNDFQKGDIAEGYSVSREKKESFPLTVTSAQKNPTAFYLCASSRVTNEKLFFGSGTQLSVL.

The chain carries TRBV14 and TRBJ2-2; unclear D gene. Germline loops: CDR1 SGHDN, CDR2 FVKESK. V was trimmed by 0 bases and J by 0 bases, leaving 5 bases between them. This CDR3 region has 15 residues. CDR3 region: CASSQEHANTGELFF. The CDR3 DNA is TGTGCCAGCAGCCAAGAACACGCGAACACCGGGGAGCTGTTTTTT.

The chain links TRBV5-1 to TRBJ2-5; D unresolved. Germline CDR1 SGHRS, CDR2 YFSETQ. The CDR3 totals 17 residues. Trimming removed 0 bases at V and 2 bases at J, with 17 bases between. The CDR3 coding sequence is TGCGCCAGCAGCTTGGTTCCGGTTTCGGTAGGGCAAGAGACCCAGTACTTC. This translates into CASSLVPVSVGQETQYF.

The chain carries TRBV6-1 and TRBJ2-5; TRBD1 aligns across 9 bases. CDR1 and CDR2 (germline): MNHNS, SASEGT. Germline trimming cut 8 bases from V and 6 bases from J; bases unmatched to any gene: 10. The CDR3 contains 14 residues. Written as DNA, the CDR3 is TGTGCCAGCCTTAACACAGGGGGCGGGAAGACCCAGTACTTC. This encodes CASLNTGGGKTQYF.

This clone was picked up a small number of times. The sample carries other DNA sequences with the same CDR3. V is TRBV29-1 and J is TRBJ2-1; D gene unclear. Trimming stripped 4 bases from V and 4 bases from J, with 14 bases between. CDR1 is SQVTM, CDR2 ANQGSEA, per germline. The CDR3 is 14 amino acids. The CDR3 is CSVASGDLYNEQFF. As DNA, the CDR3 is TGCAGCGTTGCTTCCGGAGACCTTTACAATGAGCAGTTCTTC.

The genes are TRBV11-2 and TRBJ2-1; 10 bases agree with TRBD2. This CDR3 contains 17 residues. CDR1 and CDR2 (germline): SGHAT, FQNNGV. The V gene end was trimmed by 4 bases and the J gene end by 9 bases; junction bases not matched to a gene: 15. This CDR3 reads CASSSSLAGEPWGEQFF. The CDR3 region has the DNA TGTGCCAGCAGCTCGAGTCTAGCGGGAGAACCGTGGGGTGAGCAGTTCTTC.

There are many counts of this clone. This sequence joins TRBV7-2 and TRBJ2-7; tentative D call: TRBD2 (6 bases). The CDR3 extends over 18 amino acids. Trimming removed 2 bases from V and 0 bases from J, with 20 bases in between. Germline values: CDR1 SGHTA, CDR2 FQGNSA. The CDR3 protein is CASSLSSEGTGSSYEQYF. The CDR3 coding sequence is TGTGCCAGCAGCTTATCTTCCGAAGGGACTGGAAGCTCCTACGAGCAGTACTTC.

The chain recombines TRBV6-1 with TRBJ2-1, with D possibly matching TRBD2 (5 bases). Germline CDR1 is MNHNS and CDR2 is SASEGT. V was shortened by 0 bases and J by 4 bases, with 10 bases between the two germline ends. This CDR3 region has 15 residues. Here the CDR3 DNA reads TGTGCCAGCAGTGAAGCCGGGGAACCTTACAATGAGCAGTTCTTC. Residues: CASSEAGEPYNEQFF.

The chain is built from TRBV15 and TRBJ1-5, with 7 bases matching TRBD1. V was pared by 2 bases and J by 5 bases, with 6 bases of the junction left unmatched. Germline lookup yields CDR1 LNHNV and CDR2 YYDKDF (reference sequence). This CDR3 spans 15 amino acids. CDR3 loop: CATSRKTGLDQPQHF. The CDR3 DNA reads TGTGCCACCAGCAGAAAGACAGGGCTGGATCAGCCCCAGCATTTT.

This chain connects TRBV7-9 to TRBJ2-7; 7 bases line up with TRBD2. This CDR3 spans 18 amino acids. Germline values: CDR1 SEHNR, CDR2 FQNEAQ (reference sequence). With V trimmed by 2 bases and J by 2 bases, 15 bases remained unmatched. The CDR3 spells CASSLPSALLADPYEQYF. In DNA form, the CDR3 reads TGTGCCAGCAGCTTACCCTCCGCTTTGCTAGCGGACCCCTACGAGCAGTACTTC.

This chain joins TRBV7-2 and TRBJ2-3; D is tentatively TRBD1 or TRBD2 (5 bases each). The CDR3 extends over 16 amino acids. The V gene's germline CDR1 is SGHTA and CDR2 FQGNSA. The V gene lost 7 bases and the J gene lost 3 bases, with 20 bases spanning the gap. CDR3 DNA: TGTGCCAGCACCTTGTATCTTGGGACCAGAACAGATACGCAGTATTTT. It codes for CASTLYLGTRTDTQYF.

The V and J genes are TRBV9 and TRBJ2-6; no firm D call. Trimming pared 3 bases from V and 4 bases from J, leaving 11 bases between. The germline CDR1 and CDR2 sequences are SGDLS and YYNGEE. The CDR3 runs 15 residues. CDR3 DNA: TGTGCCAGCAGCGGAGAAAAAACCGGGGCCAACGTCCTGACTTTC. Protein: CASSGEKTGANVLTF.

This clone was recorded once. The chain employs TRBV6-5 and TRBJ2-1; D tentatively reads TRBD1 or TRBD2 (5 bases each). Trimming cost V 4 bases and J 2 bases, with 12 bases left between them. The CDR3 extends over 15 amino acids. Germline-derived CDR1 and CDR2 are MNHEY and SVGAGI. CDR3 protein: CASSSYRGAYNEQFF. In nucleotides, the CDR3 is TGTGCCAGCAGTTCCTACCGAGGGGCCTACAATGAGCAGTTCTTC.

The V call is TRBV29-1, the J call TRBJ2-7; 8 bases match TRBD2. This CDR3 comprises 21 residues. V was clipped by 5 bases and J by 1 base; unmatched bases: 28. CDR1 SQVTM and CDR2 ANQGSEA come from the germline V gene. The chain's CDR3 is CSVPWKGKGLPSGRRSYEQYF. DNA for the CDR3: TGCAGCGTTCCTTGGAAGGGGAAAGGGTTACCTAGCGGGCGAAGGTCCTACGAGCAGTACTTC.

The chain employs TRBV2 and TRBJ1-1, with 7 bases that match TRBD1. The CDR3 runs to 15 residues. After removal of 4 bases from V and 6 bases from J, the junction contained 11 bases not matched to a gene. The germline V gene encodes CDR1 SNHLY and CDR2 FYNNEI. CDR3 DNA: TGTGCCAGCAGTGCAAGACAGGGTGGGGTGGCTGAAGCTTTCTTT. This sequence encodes CASSARQGGVAEAFF.